This TCR beta chain comes out of a study of T cells expressing NK-cell markers. Study results and limitations: For five or six donors, the dominant NKG2C+ clonotypes made up about 1.0-7.5% of their CD8+ T cells.

On this clonotype: Antigen: not known.

Germline V CDR1 and CDR2: SGHAT, FQNNGV. This CDR3 comprises 15 residues. TCRdb reprocessed the 5' RACE reads; each CDR3 protein has one entry and no DNA is given. Recorded for this sample: some 600,000 distinct CDR3 sequences. This receptor was identified in a man in his late teens or twenties in good health. Sequencing was done on a sample of blood T cells: a sorted CD56 or NKG2C T cell subset, CD4+ or CD8+ T cells, or bulk PBMC T cells (not recorded which). The chain combines TRBV11-2 with TRBJ2-3; TCRdb names TRBD1, which stays unverified in the absence of DNA. This CDR3 is CASSFGTGFTDTQYF.